These 27 T cell receptor beta chains were all obtained from the same sample, sequenced in a study of brain T cells in children with intractable seizures. Here immunoSEQ multiplex PCR was the method, and the copy in TCRdb shows in-frame clones only, minus some. The table lists tens of thousands of clones, more than 75% of them singletons. Source: peripheral blood, taken at surgery. These TCRs come from a girl aged 2-10 years with Rasmussen encephalitis and intractable seizures.

The chain carries TRBV27 and TRBJ1-5; D ambiguous. Germline V gene lookup returns CDR1 MNHEY and CDR2 SMNVEV (reference sequence). V lost 1 base and J 0 bases, leaving 10 bases between the germline ends. The CDR3 loop spans 16 amino acids. The CDR3 DNA reads as TGTGCCAGCAGTTTATATGGGATAGATAGCAATCAGCCCCAGCATTTT. This sequence encodes CASSLYGIDSNQPQHF.

This chain joins TRBV5-4 and TRBJ2-7; 7 nucleotides line up with TRBD2. Germline V gene data show CDR1 as SGHNT and CDR2 as YYREEE (reference sequence). This CDR3 is built from 14 residues. The J segment lost 3 bases and the V segment lost 2 bases, leaving 5 bases of the junction unmatched. This CDR3 reads CASSFTGGIYEQYF. CDR3 coding DNA: TGTGCCAGCAGCTTCACGGGGGGTATCTACGAGCAGTACTTC.

The chain links TRBV2 to TRBJ2-7; D remains unclear. This CDR3 is 11 amino acids long. CDR1 is SNHLY, CDR2 FYNNEI, per germline. Trimming stripped 6 bases from V and 4 bases from J, with 7 bases between. The CDR3 protein is CASRRGYEQYF. The DNA of the CDR3 is TGTGCCAGCAGGCGAGGATACGAGCAGTACTTC.

The chain carries TRBV10-1 and TRBJ2-4; D may be TRBD2 (7 bases). Germline loops: CDR1 WNHNN, CDR2 SYGVQD (reference sequence). V was clipped by 11 bases and J by 8 bases, with 16 bases between them. This CDR3 contains 12 residues. Here the CDR3 reads CAAWGGGDIQYF. The CDR3 region has the DNA TGCGCCGCGTGGGGAGGGGGGGACATTCAGTACTTC.

The chain couples TRBV6-1 to TRBJ2-2; TRBD1 might be the D (5 bases). CDR3 length: 14 amino acids. With 2 bases removed from V and 6 bases from J, the gap between germline ends came to 10 bases. The germline CDR1 and CDR2 sequences are MNHNS and SASEGT. The CDR3 reads CASSELGHSGELFF. The DNA for the CDR3 is TGTGCCAGCAGTGAATTAGGACATTCCGGGGAGCTGTTTTTT.

This clone was seen once. This rearrangement joins TRBV19 to TRBJ1-2; the D gene is possibly TRBD1 (6 bases). Deletions cut 7 bases from V and 4 bases from J, with 16 bases between. This CDR3 contains 14 residues. Per the germline V gene, CDR1 is LNHDA and CDR2 is SQIVND (reference sequence). The CDR3 is CASKVTGTLYGYTF. The DNA of the CDR3 is TGTGCCAGTAAAGTGACAGGAACTCTCTATGGCTACACCTTC.

The V gene is TRBV28, the J gene TRBJ1-2, with D tentatively TRBD1 (5 bases). Trimming removed 10 bases at V and 4 bases at J, with 16 bases between. Germline loops: CDR1 MDHEN, CDR2 SYDVKM. This CDR3 is 13 amino acids long. The CDR3 DNA reads as TGTGCCACTACCCAGGGTGGAGTCTATGGCTACACCTTC. Its translation is CATTQGGVYGYTF.

CDR3 in DNA: TGTGCCAGCAGTTTCCGCAGGGGGTCTTTTTCACCCCTCCACTTT. This translates into CASSFRRGSFSPLHF. The chain carries TRBV27 and TRBJ1-6, with 7 bases identical to TRBD1. Looked up from germline, CDR1 is MNHEY and CDR2 is SMNVEV (reference sequence). V trimming: 3 bases; J trimming: 9 bases; junction bases outside the gene matches: 8. The CDR3 loop spans 15 amino acids.

V is TRBV21-1 and J is TRBJ1-5. TRBV21-1 counts as a pseudogene. This CDR3 has 15 residues. CDR3 DNA: TGTGCCAGCAGCAAAACCGGGGCAGACGATCAGCCCCAGCATTTT. The encoded protein is CASSKTGADDQPQHF.

The V and J genes are TRBV30 and TRBJ2-7, with 8 bases matching TRBD1. The CDR3 loop spans 13 amino acids. J lost 6 bases, V lost 2 bases, and 6 bases had no gene match. Germline lookup yields CDR1 GTSNPN and CDR2 SVGIG (reference sequence). Here the CDR3 reads CAWSPDQGAEQYF. Here the CDR3 DNA reads TGTGCCTGGAGTCCCGACCAGGGGGCCGAGCAGTACTTC. Supplemented by reference TRBV30 and TRBJ2-7, the full variable domain reads SQTIHQWPATLVQPVGSPLSLECTVEGTSNPNLYWYRQAAGRGLQLLFYSVGIGQISSEVPQNLSASRPQDRQFILSSKKLLLSDSGFYLCAWSPDQGAEQYFGPGTRLTVT.

J is TRBJ1-5 and V is TRBV5-1, with TRBD1 matching 10 bases. V lost 4 bases and J lost 2; bases outside the gene matches: 6. Per germline, CDR1 SGHRS and CDR2 YFSETQ. The CDR3 runs to 16 residues. CDR3 region: CASSPRQGACNQPQHF. DNA for the CDR3: TGCGCCAGCAGCCCAAGACAGGGGGCATGCAATCAGCCCCAGCATTTT.

The V and J genes are TRBV19 and TRBJ1-2; D unclear. Trimming stripped 9 bases from V and 8 bases from J, with 13 bases between. The CDR3 covers 11 residues. Per the germline V gene, CDR1 is LNHDA and CDR2 is SQIVND (reference sequence). Here the CDR3 reads CASTSPGGYTF. DNA of the CDR3: TGTGCCAGCACCAGTCCGGGGGGCTACACCTTC.

This clone occurred once. The V call is TRBV6-1, the J call TRBJ1-4; TRBD1 aligns across 8 bases. The CDR3 extends over 15 amino acids. Looked up from germline, CDR1 is MNHNS and CDR2 is SASEGT. V gave up 0 bases and J gave up 3 bases; unmatched junction bases: 0. The CDR3 DNA sequence: TGTGCCAGCAGTGAAGCGACAGGGGCTAATGAAAAACTGTTTTTT. The encoded protein is CASSEATGANEKLFF.

The V and J genes are TRBV27 and TRBJ1-2; D perhaps matches TRBD1 (5 bases). Trimming removed 3 bases at V and 2 bases at J, with 7 bases between. Germline lookup yields CDR1 MNHEY and CDR2 SMNVEV (reference sequence). The CDR3 extends over 13 amino acids. CDR3 protein: CASSLGGNYGYTF. The CDR3 DNA reads TGTGCCAGCAGTTTGGGGGGGAACTATGGCTACACCTTC.

The table lists this clone with a count of one. The chain has TRBV19 and TRBJ1-5, with a weak D call TRBD1 (6 bases). V lost 0 bases and J 7 bases, leaving 13 bases between the germline ends. The germline CDR1 and CDR2 sequences are LNHDA and SQIVND (reference sequence). The CDR3 sequence is 15 residues long. CDR3 protein: CASSIETGRQQPQHF. CDR3 sequence (DNA): TGTGCCAGTAGTATAGAAACAGGGAGGCAACAGCCCCAGCATTTT.

The CDR3 bases are TGTGCCACGCAAGGGGGCTTGTACGAGCAGTACTTC. Translation: CATQGGLYEQYF. V usage is TRBV6-5 and J usage is TRBJ2-7; 7 bases fit TRBD1. V gave up 10 bases and J gave up 4 bases; unmatched junction bases: 7. The CDR3 totals 12 residues. Germline assignment: CDR1 MNHEY and CDR2 SVGAGI.

The chain uses TRBV4-1 and TRBJ2-3; 10 nucleotides line up with TRBD2. Germline V gene sequence: CDR1 MGHRA, CDR2 YSYEKL. With V trimmed by 2 bases and J by 6 bases, 8 bases remained unmatched. The CDR3 covers 16 residues. DNA of the CDR3: TGCGCCAGCAGCCAAACTACTAGCGGGACCTACGATACGCAGTATTTT. Translated, it gives CASSQTTSGTYDTQYF.

This rearrangement joins TRBV6-6 to TRBJ1-5, with 7 bases matching TRBD1. Germline trimming cut 5 bases from V and 4 bases from J; bases unmatched to any gene: 5. The CDR3 loop spans 14 amino acids. Germline CDR1 is MNHNY and CDR2 is SVGAGI (reference sequence). This chain's CDR3 is CASSREQGNQPQHF. The CDR3 DNA sequence: TGTGCCAGCAGTCGAGAACAGGGGAATCAGCCCCAGCATTTT.

The gene calls are TRBV3-1 (or the pseudogene TRBV3-2) and TRBJ2-6; perhaps D is TRBD1 or TRBD2 (6 bases each). In germline, CDR1 is LGHDT, CDR2 YNNKEL (reference sequence). V was trimmed by 4 bases and J by 0 bases, leaving 13 bases between them. The CDR3 covers 17 residues. This CDR3 reads CASSRQSGASGANVLTF. The CDR3 DNA is TGTGCCAGCAGCCGACAGTCGGGGGCCTCTGGGGCCAACGTCCTGACTTTC.

This sequence joins TRBV28 and TRBJ1-2; D ambiguous. V dropped 2 bases and J dropped 3 bases, with 10 bases sitting between them. Germline V CDR1 and CDR2: MDHEN, SYDVKM. The CDR3 spans 14 residues. CDR3 residues: CASSLRVVDYGYTF. DNA for the CDR3: TGTGCCAGCAGTTTAAGGGTGGTCGACTATGGCTACACCTTC.

This chain connects TRBV18 to TRBJ2-7; 8 bases agree with TRBD1. Germline lookup yields CDR1 KGHSH and CDR2 LQKENI. This CDR3 has 16 amino acids. The junction had 9 bases not matched to a gene; V was cut back by 2 bases and J by 3 bases. CDR3 coding DNA: TGTGCCAGCTCACCATTGGTCGGACAGGGAAACTACGAGCAGTACTTC. It is translated as CASSPLVGQGNYEQYF.

J is TRBJ1-1 and V is TRBV10-3; 7 bases fit TRBD1. CDR1 and CDR2 from the germline V gene are ENHRY and SYGVKD. V trimming: 8 bases; J trimming: 5 bases; junction bases outside the gene matches: 5. This CDR3 region has 12 residues. The CDR3 spells CAIQGVLTEAFF. The CDR3 DNA follows: TGTGCCATCCAGGGGGTTCTGACTGAAGCTTTCTTT.

The rearrangement joins TRBV19 to TRBJ2-7; 8 bases agree with TRBD1. The CDR3 is made up of 15 amino acids. Germline loops: CDR1 LNHDA, CDR2 SQIVND (reference sequence). V was pared by 1 base and J by 6 bases, with 8 bases of the junction left unmatched. CDR3 nucleotides: TGTGCCAGTAGTATAGCGGCACAGGGGGTCGGCGAGCAGTACTTC. Translation gives CASSIAAQGVGEQYF.

J is TRBJ1-2 and V is TRBV6-2 or TRBV6-3; D is ambiguous. Between the trimmed V and J ends, which lost 0 bases and 6 bases, there was a span of 14 bases. The germline gives CDR1 MNHEY, CDR2 SVGEGT. This CDR3 region has 15 residues. The CDR3 sequence is CASSYSVVQVDGYTF. Written as DNA, the CDR3 is TGTGCCAGCAGTTACTCTGTTGTTCAGGTTGATGGCTACACCTTC.

This chain connects TRBV7-9 to TRBJ2-1; TRBD1 is a possible D gene (6 bases). The CDR3 has 12 amino acids. CDR1 is SEHNR and CDR2 is FQNEAQ in the germline V gene (reference sequence). V was pared by 4 bases and J by 8 bases, with 9 bases between. The CDR3 bases are TGTGCCAGCAGCTCAAGGGGGTATGAGCAGTTCTTC. It specifies CASSSRGYEQFF. Complete variable domain (other parts from reference TRBV7-9 and TRBJ2-1): DTGVSQNPRHKITKRGQNVTFRCDPISEHNRLYWYRQTLGQGPEFLTYFQNEAQLEKSRLLSDRFSAERPKGSFSTLEIQRTEQGDSAMYLCASSSRGYEQFFGPGTRLTVL.

This rearrangement joins TRBV11-3 to TRBJ1-3; no firm D call. In germline, CDR1 is SGHNT, CDR2 YENEEA. Trimming took 2 bases from V and 2 from J, leaving 16 bases between them. The CDR3 sequence is 17 residues long. CDR3 sequence: CASSLRLGKGPGNTIYF. CDR3 coding DNA: TGTGCCAGCAGCTTAAGGTTGGGCAAAGGACCTGGAAACACCATATATTTT.

This rearrangement joins TRBV5-1 to TRBJ2-1; 8 bases agree with TRBD2. The CDR3 runs 13 residues. Germline values: CDR1 SGHRS, CDR2 YFSETQ. Losses at the gene ends were 5 bases for V and 7 bases for J; bases not matched to a gene: 5. In DNA form, the CDR3 reads TGCGCCAGCAGTAGACTAGCGAATAATGAGCAGTTCTTC. Its translation is CASSRLANNEQFF. The complete variable domain, with remaining parts taken from reference TRBV5-1 and TRBJ2-1, reads KAGVTQTPRYLIKTRGQQVTLSCSPISGHRSVSWYQQTPGQGLQFLFEYFSETQRNKGNFPGRFSGRQFSNSRSEMNVSTLELGDSALYLCASSRLANNEQFFGPGTRLTVL.